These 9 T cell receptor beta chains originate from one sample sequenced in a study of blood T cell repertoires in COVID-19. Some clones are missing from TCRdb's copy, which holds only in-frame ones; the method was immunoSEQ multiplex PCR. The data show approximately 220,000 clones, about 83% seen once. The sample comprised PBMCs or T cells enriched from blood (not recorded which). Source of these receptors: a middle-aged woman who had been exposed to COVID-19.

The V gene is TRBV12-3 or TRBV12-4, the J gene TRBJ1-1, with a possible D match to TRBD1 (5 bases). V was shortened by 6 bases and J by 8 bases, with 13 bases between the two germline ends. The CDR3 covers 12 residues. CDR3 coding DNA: TGTGCCAGCAGGGGGTCAGGGCTGGAAGCTTTCTTT. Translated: CASRGSGLEAFF.

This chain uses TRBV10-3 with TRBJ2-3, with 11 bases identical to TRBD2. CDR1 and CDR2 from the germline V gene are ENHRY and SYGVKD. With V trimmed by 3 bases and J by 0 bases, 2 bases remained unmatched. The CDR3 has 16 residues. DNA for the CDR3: TGTGCCATCAGTGAAGGGACTAGCGGTAGCACAGATACGCAGTATTTT. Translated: CAISEGTSGSTDTQYF.

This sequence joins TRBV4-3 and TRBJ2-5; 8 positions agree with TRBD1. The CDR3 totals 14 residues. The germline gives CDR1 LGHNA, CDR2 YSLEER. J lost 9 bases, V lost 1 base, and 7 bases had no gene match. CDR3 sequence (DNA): TGCGCCAGCAGCCAAGTGGCTGGGGGACAGGCCCAGTACTTC. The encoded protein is CASSQVAGGQAQYF.

CDR3 sequence (DNA): TGTGCCAGCTCACCCACGGGACAGATTAGTACAGATACGCAGTATTTT. Its protein product is CASSPTGQISTDTQYF. The V and J genes are TRBV18 and TRBJ2-3; 7 nucleotides agree with TRBD1. Germline CDR1 KGHSH, CDR2 LQKENI. V shed 3 bases and J 3 bases; nucleotides not matched to a gene: 9. The CDR3 totals 16 residues.

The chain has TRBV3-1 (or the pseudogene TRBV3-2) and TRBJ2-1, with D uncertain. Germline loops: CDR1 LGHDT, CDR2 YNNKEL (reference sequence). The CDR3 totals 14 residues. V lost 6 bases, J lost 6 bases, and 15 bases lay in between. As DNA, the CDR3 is TGTGCCAGCAGGCCAGCTGGGTCGGGCAATGAGCAGTTCTTC. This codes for CASRPAGSGNEQFF.

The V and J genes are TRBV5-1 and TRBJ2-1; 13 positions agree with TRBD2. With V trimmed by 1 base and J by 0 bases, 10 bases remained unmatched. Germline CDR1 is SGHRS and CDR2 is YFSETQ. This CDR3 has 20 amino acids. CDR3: CASSLHGLAGAESSYNEQFF. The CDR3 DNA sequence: TGCGCCAGCAGCTTGCACGGACTAGCGGGGGCCGAATCCTCCTACAATGAGCAGTTCTTC.

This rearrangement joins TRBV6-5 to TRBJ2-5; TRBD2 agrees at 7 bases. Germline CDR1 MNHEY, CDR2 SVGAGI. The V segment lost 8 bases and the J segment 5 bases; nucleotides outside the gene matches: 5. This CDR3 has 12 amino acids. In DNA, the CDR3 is TGTGCCAGCCTCGACGGGGGGGAGACCCAGTACTTC. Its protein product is CASLDGGETQYF.

Here the CDR3 reads CASSLMGTGGTYEQYF. CDR3 bases: TGTGCCAGCAGCTTAATGGGGACAGGGGGGACCTACGAGCAGTACTTC. The gene calls are TRBV7-3 and TRBJ2-7; 11 bases agree with TRBD1. The CDR3 runs to 16 residues. Trimming removed 1 base from V and 2 bases from J; junction bases left unmatched: 4. Germline V gene lookup returns CDR1 SGHTA and CDR2 FQGTGA.

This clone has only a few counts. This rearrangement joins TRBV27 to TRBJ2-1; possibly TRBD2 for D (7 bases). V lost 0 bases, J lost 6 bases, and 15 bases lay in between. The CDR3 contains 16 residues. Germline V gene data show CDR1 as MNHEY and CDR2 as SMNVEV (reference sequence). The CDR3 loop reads CASSLSGGGAGNEQFF. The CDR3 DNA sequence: TGTGCCAGCAGTTTATCCGGCGGGGGCGCAGGCAATGAGCAGTTCTTC.